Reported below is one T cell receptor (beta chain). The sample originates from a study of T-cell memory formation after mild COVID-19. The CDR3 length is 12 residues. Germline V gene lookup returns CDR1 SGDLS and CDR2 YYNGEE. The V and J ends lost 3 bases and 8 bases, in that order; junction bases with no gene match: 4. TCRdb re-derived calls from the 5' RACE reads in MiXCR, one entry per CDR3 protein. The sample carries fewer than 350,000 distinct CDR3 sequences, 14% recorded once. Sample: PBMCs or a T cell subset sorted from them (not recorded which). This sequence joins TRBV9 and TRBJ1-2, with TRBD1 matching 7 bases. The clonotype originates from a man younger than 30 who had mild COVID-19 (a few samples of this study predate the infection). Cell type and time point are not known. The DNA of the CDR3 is TGTGCCAGCAGCGGATCGACAGGGGGCTACACCTTC. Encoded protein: CASSGSTGGYTF. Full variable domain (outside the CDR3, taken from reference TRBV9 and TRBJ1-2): DSGVTQTPKHLITATGQRVTLRCSPRSGDLSVYWYQQSLDQGLQFLIQYYNGEERAKGNILERFSAQQFPDLHSELNLSSLELGDSALYFCASSGSTGGYTFGSGTRLTVV.